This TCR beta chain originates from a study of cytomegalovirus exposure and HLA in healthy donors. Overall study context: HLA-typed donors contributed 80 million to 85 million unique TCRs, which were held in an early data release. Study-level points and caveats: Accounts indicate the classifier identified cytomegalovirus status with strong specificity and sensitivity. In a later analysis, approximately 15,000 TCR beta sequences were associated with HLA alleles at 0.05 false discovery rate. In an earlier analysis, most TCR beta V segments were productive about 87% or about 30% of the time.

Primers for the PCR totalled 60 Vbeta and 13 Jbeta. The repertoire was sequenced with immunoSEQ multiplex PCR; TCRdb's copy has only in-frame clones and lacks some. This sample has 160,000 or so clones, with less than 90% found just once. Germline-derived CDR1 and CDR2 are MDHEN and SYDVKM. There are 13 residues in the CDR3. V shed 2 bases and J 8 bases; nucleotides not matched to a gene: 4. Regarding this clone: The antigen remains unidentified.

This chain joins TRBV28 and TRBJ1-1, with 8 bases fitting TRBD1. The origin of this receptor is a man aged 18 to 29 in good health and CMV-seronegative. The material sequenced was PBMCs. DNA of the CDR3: TGTGCCAGCAGTTTACGCAGGGGGCGCGAAGCTTTCTTT. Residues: CASSLRRGREAFF.